The clone carrying this TCR beta chain was counted a few times. No antigen is known for it. The data originate from a study of response to subunit inactivated influenza vaccine. Study-level findings and limits: Few new T cells, the authors suggested, are recruited by each seasonal influenza vaccination.

TCRdb re-analysed the RT-PCR reads in MiXCR, keeping a single row per CDR3 protein. The table has about 650,000 distinct CDR3 sequences, less than 20% seen once. The CDR3 is 15 amino acids. The V gene's germline CDR1 is SGHAT and CDR2 FQNNGV. V was cut by 1 base and J by 2 bases, with 12 bases left in between. The receptor was derived from a man aged 50-59 years who received an inactivated influenza vaccine. The input for sequencing was PBMCs from blood, taken 11 to 12 days after vaccination. The gene calls are TRBV11-2 and TRBJ2-7; TRBD2 is a possible D gene (6 bases). The CDR3 loop is CASSLGSASAYEQYF. CDR3 coding DNA: TGTGCCAGCAGCTTAGGCAGCGCTAGCGCCTACGAGCAGTACTTC.